This T cell receptor (beta chain) was sequenced during a study of T cell repertoires in cytomegalovirus infection. Study summary: Well-studied HLA-B-restricted CMV epitopes were used in the study alongside recently identified HLA-C-restricted ones. Public TCR beta signatures marked donors with CMV infection and the matching HLA. Study-wide points: CMV-specific TCR beta clonotypes restricted by HLA-C were the ones dominating the ex vivo response.

On this clonotype: The antigen remains undetermined.

After removal of 6 bases from V and 5 bases from J, the junction contained 6 bases not matched to a gene. CDR1 is DFQATT, CDR2 SNEGSKA, per germline (reference sequence). The CDR3 has 13 residues. MiXCR was run by TCRdb on the reads, yielding one entry per CDR3 protein. The sample consists of tens of thousands of distinct CDR3 sequences, 40% to 50% of them appearing once. This material consisted of CD8+ T cells from cultured PBMCs, taken from culture after CMV antigen stimulation. The genes are TRBV20-1 and TRBJ2-2; 7 bases are a match to TRBD2. This receptor was obtained from a human donor in good health (CMV status not recorded). Some clones in this sample may be carry-over from other donors' samples. As DNA, the CDR3 is TGCAGTGCCCGGGACGGGAGGACCGGGGAGCTGTTTTTT. Protein sequence: CSARDGRTGELFF.